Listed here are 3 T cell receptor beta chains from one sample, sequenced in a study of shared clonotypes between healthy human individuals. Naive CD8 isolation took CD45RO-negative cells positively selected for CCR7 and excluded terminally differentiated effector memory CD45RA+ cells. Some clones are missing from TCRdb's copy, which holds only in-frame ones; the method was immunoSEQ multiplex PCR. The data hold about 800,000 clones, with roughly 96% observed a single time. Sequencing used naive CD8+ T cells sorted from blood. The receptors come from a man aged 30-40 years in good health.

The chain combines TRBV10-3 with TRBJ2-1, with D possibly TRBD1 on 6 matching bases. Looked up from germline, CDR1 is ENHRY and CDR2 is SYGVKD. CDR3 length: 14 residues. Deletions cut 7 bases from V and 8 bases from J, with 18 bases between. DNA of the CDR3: TGTGCCATCATGGGGGCGGTTAATAGGGATGAGCAGTTCTTC. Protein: CAIMGAVNRDEQFF.

The CDR3 region is CASTSGRGWSDEQFF. CDR3 in DNA: TGTGCCAGCACTAGCGGGAGGGGGTGGAGCGATGAGCAGTTCTTC. The V gene is TRBV28, the J gene TRBJ2-1; 12 nucleotides match TRBD2. The CDR3 loop spans 15 amino acids. The V gene end was trimmed by 7 bases and the J gene end by 8 bases; junction bases not matched to a gene: 9. Germline CDR1 and CDR2: MDHEN and SYDVKM.

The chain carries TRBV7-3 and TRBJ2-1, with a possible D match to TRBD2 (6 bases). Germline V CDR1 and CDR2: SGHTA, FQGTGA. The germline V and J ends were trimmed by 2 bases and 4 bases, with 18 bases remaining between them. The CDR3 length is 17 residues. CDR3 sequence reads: CASSLWGRREVYNEQFF. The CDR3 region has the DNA TGTGCCAGCAGCTTATGGGGACGAAGGGAGGTATACAATGAGCAGTTCTTC.